The 3 T cell receptor beta chains below all came from one sample that was sequenced in a study of prognosis after radiotherapy for stage I lung cancer. From genomic DNA, TCR beta CDR3 was amplified by two-round multiplex PCR. Specific primers for each TRBV and TRBJ gene were what first-round PCR used. TCRdb recomputed calls from the multiplex PCR reads with MiXCR, one row per CDR3 protein. This table holds about 16,000 distinct CDR3 sequences, 30% to 40% found once. The starting material was PBMCs, obtained before or after stereotactic body radiation therapy (not recorded which). Receptors were obtained from a donor older than 45 with non-small cell lung cancer.

Comments on this clonotype: With only one base between it and a far larger clone, this is likely a read error. The rearrangement uses TRBV5-1 and TRBJ1-1; tentative D call: TRBD1 (6 bases). The DNA end is a closer match to TRBJ2-7, so the J assignment may be wrong. The CDR3 consists of 14 residues. Germline CDR1 is SGHRS and CDR2 is YFSETQ. The CDR3 sequence is CASGLAQGMYEQYF. The DNA for the CDR3 is TGCGCCAGCGGCTTGGCTCAGGGGATGTACGAGCAGTACTTC.

This clonotype was recorded at least ten times. The rearrangement uses TRBV18 and TRBJ2-3, with 7 bases identical to TRBD2. CDR1 and CDR2 (germline): KGHSH, LQKENI. The V segment lost 4 bases and the J segment 0 bases; nucleotides outside the gene matches: 1. The CDR3 is 14 residues long. The CDR3 protein is CASSRAGSTDTQYF. CDR3 nucleotides: TGTGCCAGCTCACGAGCGGGAAGCACAGATACGCAGTATTTT.

This clonotype was found many times. This rearrangement joins TRBV4-2 to TRBJ2-3; D may be TRBD1 (6 bases). The CDR3 has 16 residues. Germline V CDR1 and CDR2: LGHNA, YNFKEQ. Trimming removed 3 bases at V and 3 bases at J, with 16 bases between. The CDR3 DNA reads TGTGCCAGCAGCCACCCCCTGGGGACAAAGACAGATACGCAGTATTTT. Translated, it gives CASSHPLGTKTDTQYF.